The next 8 T cell receptor beta chains were all read from a single sample in a study of metastatic and nonmetastatic thyroid tumors. MiXCR reprocessed the PCR reads for TCRdb. The sample lists about 20,000 clones, roughly 15% occurring once. None of the patients had undergone any treatment ahead of thyroid surgery. Source material: blood. The receptor set was obtained from a female donor with papillary thyroid cancer or a benign thyroid nodule (not recorded which). Some clones in this sample may be carry-over from other donors' samples.

This clone counts as medium-sized. J is TRBJ1-2 and V is TRBV11-2; D is undetermined. The V end was cut by 5 bases, the J end by 8 bases, with 9 bases between. CDR3 length: 11 amino acids. The germline gives CDR1 SGHAT, CDR2 FQNNGV. CDR3 nucleotide sequence: TGTGCCAGCAGCCTCATTTGGGGCTACACCTTC. Amino acids: CASSLIWGYTF. The full variable domain, completed using reference TRBV11-2 and TRBJ1-2, is EAGVAQSPRYKIIEKRQSVAFWCNPISGHATLYWYQQILGQGPKLLIQFQNNGVVDDSQLPKDRFSAERLKGVDSTLKIQPAKLEDSAVYLCASSLIWGYTFGSGTRLTVV.

This clone was detected many times. The rearrangement uses TRBV20-1 and TRBJ2-1; D is perhaps TRBD2 (6 bases). The CDR3 has 14 amino acids. V lost 5 bases, J lost 8 bases, and 19 bases lay in between. The V gene's germline CDR1 is DFQATT and CDR2 SNEGSKA (reference sequence). The CDR3 DNA reads as TGCAGTGCTCCGGGACTGAGTTATCATCATGAGCAGTTCTTC. It encodes CSAPGLSYHHEQFF.

In this sample, this clone turned up many times. The J gene is TRBJ2-7, the V gene TRBV7-2; TRBD1 matches 7 bases. V lost 3 bases, J lost 2 bases, and 4 bases stayed unmatched. The CDR3 has 14 amino acids. Germline assignment: CDR1 SGHTA and CDR2 FQGNSA. The chain's CDR3 is CASSFRQGPYEQYF. CDR3 bases: TGTGCCAGCAGCTTCAGACAGGGCCCCTACGAGCAGTACTTC.

This clone was counted many times. The CDR3 spells CATSRAVEATYEQYF. The CDR3 DNA reads TGTGCCACCAGCAGAGCGGTAGAAGCAACGTACGAGCAGTACTTC. The V call is TRBV15, the J call TRBJ2-7; the D is unclear. V lost 1 base and J 4 bases, leaving 14 bases between the germline ends. CDR1 LNHNV and CDR2 YYDKDF come from the germline V gene (reference sequence). This CDR3 has 15 amino acids.

This clone was recorded at least ten times. The chain recombines TRBV7-2 with TRBJ2-1; possibly TRBD2 for D (6 bases). Germline V CDR1 and CDR2: SGHTA, FQGNSA. With 5 bases removed from V and 8 bases from J, the gap between germline ends came to 13 bases. This CDR3 contains 13 residues. The CDR3 spells CASSPMDYYEQFF. DNA for the CDR3: TGTGCCAGCAGCCCCATGGACTATTATGAGCAGTTCTTC.

This chain joins TRBV7-2 and TRBJ2-7; D is perhaps TRBD2 (6 bases). CDR3 length: 15 amino acids. Trimming stripped 6 bases from V and 0 bases from J, with 15 bases between. CDR1 and CDR2 (germline): SGHTA, FQGNSA. The CDR3 here is CASSLAMGASYEQYF. DNA of the CDR3: TGTGCCAGCAGTCTAGCGATGGGAGCCTCCTACGAGCAGTACTTC. Combining the CDR3 with reference TRBV7-2 and TRBJ2-7 gives the whole variable domain GAGVSQSPSNKVTEKGKDVELRCDPISGHTALYWYRQSLGQGLEFLIYFQGNSAPDKSGLPSDRFSAERTGGSVSTLTIQRTQQEDSAVYLCASSLAMGASYEQYFGPGTRLTVT.

This clone showed up just a few times. The chain is built from TRBV20-1 and TRBJ1-2; no clear D. The CDR3 totals 13 residues. CDR1 is DFQATT and CDR2 is SNEGSKA in the germline V gene (reference sequence). Trimming pared 3 bases from V and 4 bases from J, leaving 12 bases between. The DNA for the CDR3 is TGCAGTGCTAGTAGTCCTAAAATCTATGGCTACACCTTC. Protein product: CSASSPKIYGYTF.

This clone has a count of ten or more. V gene TRBV19 combines with J gene TRBJ1-4; no reliable D call. CDR1 LNHDA and CDR2 SQIVND come from the germline V gene (reference sequence). The CDR3 has 14 amino acids. V was clipped by 3 bases and J by 8 bases, with 13 bases between them. Written as DNA, the CDR3 is TGTGCCAGTAGTATCCAGGCTATTGGGGAAAAACTGTTTTTT. Amino acids: CASSIQAIGEKLFF.